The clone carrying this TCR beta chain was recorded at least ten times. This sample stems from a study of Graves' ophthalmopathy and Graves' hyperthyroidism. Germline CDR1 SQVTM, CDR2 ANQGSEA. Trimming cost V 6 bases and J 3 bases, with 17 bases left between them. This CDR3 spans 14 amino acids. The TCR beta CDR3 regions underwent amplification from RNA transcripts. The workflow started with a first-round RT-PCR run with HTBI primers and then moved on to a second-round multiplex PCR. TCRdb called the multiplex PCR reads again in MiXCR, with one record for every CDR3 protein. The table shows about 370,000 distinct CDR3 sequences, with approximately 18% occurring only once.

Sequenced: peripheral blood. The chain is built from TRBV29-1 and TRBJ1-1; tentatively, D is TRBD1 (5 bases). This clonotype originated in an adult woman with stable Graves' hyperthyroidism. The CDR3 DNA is TGCAGCGTGACCGGCAAGGGGTCCGACACTGAAGCTTTCTTT. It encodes CSVTGKGSDTEAFF.